The present entry profiles one TCR beta chain with its context. What it binds is unknown. The junction had 7 bases not matched to a gene; V was cut back by 1 base and J by 6 bases. In germline, CDR1 is SGHTA, CDR2 FQGNSA. The CDR3 contains 16 residues. Primers used in a second PCR of about 6 to 11 cycles were a sample-barcoded 5' primer and a J-beta primer mix. From the 5' RACE reads, TCRdb called clonotypes with MiXCR, one entry per CDR3 protein. The sample lists around 790,000 distinct CDR3 sequences; around 43% were seen once. The sample comes from a study of blood T cells in healthy people across ages. The study's findings and limits: Observed TCR beta diversity per million T cells went down as age went up. This fall followed a roughly linear course with age.

This chain joins TRBV7-2 and TRBJ2-4; 9 bases line up with TRBD2. Source material: blood. The TCR comes from a man in his fifties or sixties in good health. As DNA, the CDR3 is TGTGCCAGCAGCTTAGGCGGCGGGGGGGATGGAAACATTCAGTACTTC. Its protein is CASSLGGGGDGNIQYF.